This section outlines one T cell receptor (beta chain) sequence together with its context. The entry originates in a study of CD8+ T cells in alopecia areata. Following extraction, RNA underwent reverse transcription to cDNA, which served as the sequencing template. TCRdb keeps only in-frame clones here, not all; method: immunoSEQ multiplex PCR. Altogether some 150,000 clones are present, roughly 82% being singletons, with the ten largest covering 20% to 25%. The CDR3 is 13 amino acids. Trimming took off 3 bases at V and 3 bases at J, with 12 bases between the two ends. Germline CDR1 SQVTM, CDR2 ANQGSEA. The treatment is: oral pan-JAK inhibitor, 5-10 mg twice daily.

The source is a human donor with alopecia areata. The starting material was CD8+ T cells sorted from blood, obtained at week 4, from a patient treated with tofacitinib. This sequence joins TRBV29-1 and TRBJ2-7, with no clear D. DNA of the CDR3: TGCAGCGTTGAGTCTAGGGTGGACTACGAGCAGTACTTC. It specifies CSVESRVDYEQYF.